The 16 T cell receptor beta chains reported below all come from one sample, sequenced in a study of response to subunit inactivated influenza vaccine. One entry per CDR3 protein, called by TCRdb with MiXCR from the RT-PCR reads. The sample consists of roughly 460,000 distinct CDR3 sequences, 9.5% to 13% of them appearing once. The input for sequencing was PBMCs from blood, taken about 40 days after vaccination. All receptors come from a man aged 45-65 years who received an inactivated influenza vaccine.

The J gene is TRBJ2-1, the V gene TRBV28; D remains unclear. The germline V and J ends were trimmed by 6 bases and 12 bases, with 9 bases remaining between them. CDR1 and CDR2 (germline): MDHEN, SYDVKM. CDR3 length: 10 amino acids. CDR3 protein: CASRQKRQFF. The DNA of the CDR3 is TGTGCCAGCAGACAAAAAAGGCAGTTCTTC.

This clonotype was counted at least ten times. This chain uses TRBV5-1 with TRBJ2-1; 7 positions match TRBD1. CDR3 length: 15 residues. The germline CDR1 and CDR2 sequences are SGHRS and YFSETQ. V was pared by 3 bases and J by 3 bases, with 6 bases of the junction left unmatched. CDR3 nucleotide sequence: TGCGCCAGCAGCTCGGGACAGCAACTCTACAATGAGCAGTTCTTC. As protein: CASSSGQQLYNEQFF.

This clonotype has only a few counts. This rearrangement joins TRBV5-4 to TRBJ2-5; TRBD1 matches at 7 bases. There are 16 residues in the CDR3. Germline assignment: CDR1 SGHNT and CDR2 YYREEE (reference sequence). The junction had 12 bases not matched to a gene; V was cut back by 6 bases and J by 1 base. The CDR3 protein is CASNPKAAGGQETQYF. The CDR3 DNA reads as TGTGCCAGCAATCCCAAGGCGGCAGGGGGCCAAGAGACCCAGTACTTC.

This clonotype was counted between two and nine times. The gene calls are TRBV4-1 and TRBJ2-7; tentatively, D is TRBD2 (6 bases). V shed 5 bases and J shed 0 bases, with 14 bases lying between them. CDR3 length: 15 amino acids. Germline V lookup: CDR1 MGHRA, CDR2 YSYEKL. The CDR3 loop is CASSERDGGSYEQYF. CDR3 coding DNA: TGCGCCAGCAGCGAACGGGACGGGGGCTCCTACGAGCAGTACTTC.

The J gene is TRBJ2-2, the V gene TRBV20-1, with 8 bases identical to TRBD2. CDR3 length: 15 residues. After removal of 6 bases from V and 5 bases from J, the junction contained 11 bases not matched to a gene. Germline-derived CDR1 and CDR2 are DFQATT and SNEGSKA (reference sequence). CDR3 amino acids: CSATSVSGGTGELFF. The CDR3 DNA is TGCAGTGCCACCTCAGTCTCGGGGGGGACCGGGGAGCTGTTTTTT.

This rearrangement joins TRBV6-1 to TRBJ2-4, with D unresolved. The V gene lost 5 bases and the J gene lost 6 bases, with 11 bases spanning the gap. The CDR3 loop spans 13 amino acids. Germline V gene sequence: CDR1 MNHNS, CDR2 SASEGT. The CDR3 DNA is TGTGCCAGCAGTCCACGGGTGAGAAACATTCAGTACTTC. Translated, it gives CASSPRVRNIQYF.

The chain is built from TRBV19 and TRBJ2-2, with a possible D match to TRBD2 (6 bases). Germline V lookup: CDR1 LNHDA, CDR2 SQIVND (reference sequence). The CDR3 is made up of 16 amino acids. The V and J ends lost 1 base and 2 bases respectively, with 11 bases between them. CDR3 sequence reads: CASSIGGGYNTGELFF. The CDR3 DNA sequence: TGTGCCAGTAGTATAGGTGGAGGGTACAACACCGGGGAGCTGTTTTTT.

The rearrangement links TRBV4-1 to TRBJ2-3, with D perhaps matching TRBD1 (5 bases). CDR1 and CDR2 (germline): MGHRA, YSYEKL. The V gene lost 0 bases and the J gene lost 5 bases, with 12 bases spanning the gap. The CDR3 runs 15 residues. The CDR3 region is CASSQEAGLRDTQYF. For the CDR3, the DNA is TGCGCCAGCAGCCAAGAAGCAGGGCTACGAGATACGCAGTATTTT.

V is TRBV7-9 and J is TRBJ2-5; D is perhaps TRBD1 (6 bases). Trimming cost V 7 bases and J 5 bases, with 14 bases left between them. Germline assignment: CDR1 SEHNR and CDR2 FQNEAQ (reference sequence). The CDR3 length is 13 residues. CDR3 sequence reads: CASIPTGFETQYF. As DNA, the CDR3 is TGTGCCAGCATCCCCACAGGGTTCGAGACCCAGTACTTC.

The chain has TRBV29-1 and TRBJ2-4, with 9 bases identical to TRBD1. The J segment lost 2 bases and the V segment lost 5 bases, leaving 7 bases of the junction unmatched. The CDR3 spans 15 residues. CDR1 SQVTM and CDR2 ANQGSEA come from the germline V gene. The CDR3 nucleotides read TGCAGCGTTCGACCGGGACAGGGATCCAAAAACATTCAGTACTTC. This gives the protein CSVRPGQGSKNIQYF.

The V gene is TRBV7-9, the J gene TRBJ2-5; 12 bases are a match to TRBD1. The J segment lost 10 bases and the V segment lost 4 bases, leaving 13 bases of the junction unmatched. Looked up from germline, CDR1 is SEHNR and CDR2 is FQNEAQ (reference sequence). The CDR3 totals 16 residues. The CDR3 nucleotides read TGTGCCAGCAGCTCCTCGTCGGGGACAGGGGGCGAAGGCCAGTACTTC. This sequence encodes CASSSSSGTGGEGQYF.

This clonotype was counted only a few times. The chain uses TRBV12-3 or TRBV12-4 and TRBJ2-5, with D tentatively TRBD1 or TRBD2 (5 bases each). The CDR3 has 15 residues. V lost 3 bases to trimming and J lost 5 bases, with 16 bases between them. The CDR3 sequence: CASSLTPTGRETQYF. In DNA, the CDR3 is TGTGCCAGCAGTTTGACCCCCACGGGACGGGAGACCCAGTACTTC.

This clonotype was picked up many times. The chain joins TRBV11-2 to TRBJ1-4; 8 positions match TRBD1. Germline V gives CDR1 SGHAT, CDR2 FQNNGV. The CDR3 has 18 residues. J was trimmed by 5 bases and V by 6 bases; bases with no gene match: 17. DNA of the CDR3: TGTGCCAGCAGACGCCCCGGGACAGGATTTCTAGGGAATGAAAAACTGTTTTTT. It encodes CASRRPGTGFLGNEKLFF.

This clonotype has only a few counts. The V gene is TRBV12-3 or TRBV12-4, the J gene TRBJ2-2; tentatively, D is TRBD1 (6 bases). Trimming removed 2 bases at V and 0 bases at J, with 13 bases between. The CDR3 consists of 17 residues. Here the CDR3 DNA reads TGTGCCAGCAGTTTACGAACAGGGATCACGAACACCGGGGAGCTGTTTTTT. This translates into CASSLRTGITNTGELFF.

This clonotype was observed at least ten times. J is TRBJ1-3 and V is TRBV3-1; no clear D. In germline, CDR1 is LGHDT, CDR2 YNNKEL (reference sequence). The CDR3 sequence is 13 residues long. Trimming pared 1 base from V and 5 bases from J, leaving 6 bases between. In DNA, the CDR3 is TGTGCCAGCAGCCAAGGAAAACGAAACACCATATATTTT. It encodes CASSQGKRNTIYF. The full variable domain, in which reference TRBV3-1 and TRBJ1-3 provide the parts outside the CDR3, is DTAVSQTPKYLVTQMGNDKSIKCEQNLGHDTMYWYKQDSKKFLKIMFSYNNKELIINETVPNRFSPKSPDKAHLNLHINSLELGDSAVYFCASSQGKRNTIYFGEGSWLTVV.

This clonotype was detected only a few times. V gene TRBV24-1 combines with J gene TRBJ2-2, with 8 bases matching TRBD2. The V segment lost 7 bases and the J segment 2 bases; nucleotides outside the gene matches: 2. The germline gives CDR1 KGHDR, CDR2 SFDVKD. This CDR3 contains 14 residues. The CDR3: CATSGGANTGELFF. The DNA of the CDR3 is TGTGCCACCAGCGGGGGGGCCAACACCGGGGAGCTGTTTTTT.